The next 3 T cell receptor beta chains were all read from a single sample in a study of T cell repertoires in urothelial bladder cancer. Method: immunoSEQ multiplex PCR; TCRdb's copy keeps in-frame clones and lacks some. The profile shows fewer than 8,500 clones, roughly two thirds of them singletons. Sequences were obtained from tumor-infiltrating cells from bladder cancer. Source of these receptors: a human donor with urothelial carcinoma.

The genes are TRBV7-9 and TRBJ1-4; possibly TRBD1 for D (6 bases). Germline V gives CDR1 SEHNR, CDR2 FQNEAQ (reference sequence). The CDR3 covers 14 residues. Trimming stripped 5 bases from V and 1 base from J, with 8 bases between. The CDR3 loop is CASSKQGTNEKLFF. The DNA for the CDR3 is TGTGCCAGCAGCAAACAGGGAACTAATGAAAAACTGTTTTTT.

Here the CDR3 reads CASSPYHRGQSRGYTF. CDR3 in DNA: TGTGCCAGCAGTCCGTACCACAGGGGGCAGTCGCGCGGCTACACCTTC. The chain employs TRBV28 and TRBJ1-2, with 9 bases that match TRBD1. Germline CDR1 reads MDHEN; CDR2 reads SYDVKM. The CDR3 contains 16 residues. J gave up 8 bases and V 5 bases, and 15 bases lay outside the gene matches.

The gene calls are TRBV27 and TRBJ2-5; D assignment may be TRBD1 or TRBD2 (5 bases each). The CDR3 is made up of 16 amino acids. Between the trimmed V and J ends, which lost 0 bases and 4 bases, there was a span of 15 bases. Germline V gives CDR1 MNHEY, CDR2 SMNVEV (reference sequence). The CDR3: CASSLSVSGRAETQYF. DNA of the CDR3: TGTGCCAGCAGTTTATCGGTCTCAGGGCGGGCAGAGACCCAGTACTTC.